This T cell receptor (beta chain) emerged from a study of T cell repertoires in cytomegalovirus infection. Study context: HLA-B-restricted CMV epitopes that are well studied were used alongside recently identified HLA-C-restricted ones. Both CMV infection and a matching HLA type were indicated by public TCR beta signatures. Study conclusions and caveats: Dominant in the ex vivo response were TCR beta clonotypes restricted by HLA-C and specific for CMV.

Unmatched junction bases numbered 18, after V lost 5 bases and J lost 2 bases. CDR1 and CDR2 from the germline V gene are SGHVS and FQNEAQ. This CDR3 spans 19 amino acids. TCRdb reprocessed the reads via MiXCR and lists one record per CDR3 protein. The repertoire holds around 200,000 distinct CDR3 sequences, with approximately 40% as singletons. The sample holds many counts of this clonotype. What it recognizes is unknown. The chain is built from TRBV7-8 and TRBJ1-5, with 7 positions matching TRBD1. This clonotype originated in a human donor in good health (CMV status not recorded). Some clones in this sample may be carry-over from other donors' samples. The material was CD8+ T cells from cultured PBMCs, obtained from culture after CMV antigen stimulation. Here the CDR3 DNA reads TGTGCCAGCAGCCTTACGGGCAGGGGGAATTACCTGGGCAATCAGCCCCAGCATTTT. Amino acid sequence: CASSLTGRGNYLGNQPQHF.